This T cell receptor (beta chain) was sequenced in a study of T cells in Graves' hyperthyroidism and ophthalmopathy. This CDR3 region has 16 residues. Trimming cost V 4 bases and J 5 bases; bases outside gene matches: 11. This clonotype has ten or more counts. What it binds is not known. Whole-study findings and limits: Median prediction lead before ophthalmopathy onset was around seven months with the model. Through a model of 13 V-J features, ophthalmopathy was separated from stable hyperthyroidism.

Researchers took RNA transcripts and amplified the TCR beta CDR3 regions from them. The TCR CDR3 was amplified in a first-round RT-PCR using the HTBI primer set. TCRdb re-derived calls from the multiplex PCR reads in MiXCR, one entry per CDR3 protein. The data show fewer than 900,000 distinct CDR3 sequences, approximately 16% seen once. Stable Graves' hyperthyroidism meant no ophthalmopathy progression within 18 months. Disease duration under 2 months; hyperthyroidism patients were aged 18 to 65. This TCR came from a young man with Graves' hyperthyroidism. Material: blood. The chain couples TRBV12-3 or TRBV12-4 to TRBJ2-7; 10 bases fit TRBD2. CDR3 loop: CASSSLAGETLDEQYF. DNA for the CDR3: TGTGCCAGCAGTTCCCTAGCGGGAGAAACTCTTGACGAGCAGTACTTC.